The 29 T cell receptor beta chains presented below share a single source sample, sequenced in a study of blood T cell repertoires in COVID-19. Some clones are missing from TCRdb's copy, which holds only in-frame ones; the method was immunoSEQ multiplex PCR. The table has about 300,000 clones, 89% seen once. Material: PBMCs or T cells enriched from blood (not recorded which). These receptors all come from a woman aged 45-60 years who had been exposed to COVID-19.

The V gene is TRBV7-2, the J gene TRBJ2-3; 7 bases are shared with TRBD2. The V and J ends lost 1 base and 1 base, in that order; junction bases with no gene match: 2. CDR3 length: 15 amino acids. Germline V CDR1 and CDR2: SGHTA, FQGNSA. The CDR3 spells CASSLVSGGTDTQYF. CDR3 DNA sequence: TGTGCCAGCAGCTTAGTCAGCGGGGGCACAGATACGCAGTATTTT.

This sequence joins TRBV4-2 and TRBJ2-7; D possibly corresponds to TRBD1 (6 bases). Between the trimmed V and J ends, which lost 0 bases and 1 base, there was a span of 10 bases. This CDR3 has 15 residues. Germline V gives CDR1 LGHNA, CDR2 YNFKEQ. The CDR3 DNA sequence: TGTGCCAGCAGCCAAGAGGACAGATATTCCTACGAGCAGTACTTC. It codes for CASSQEDRYSYEQYF.

To note about this clone: The same CDR3 arises from other DNA sequences in this sample as well. This chain uses TRBV28 with TRBJ1-2, with a weak D call TRBD1 (6 bases). The CDR3 is made up of 14 amino acids. The ends were cut back, 3 bases at V and 1 base at J, with 9 bases in the middle. Per germline, CDR1 MDHEN and CDR2 SYDVKM. The CDR3 coding sequence is TGTGCCAGCAGTTTGTTACAGGGTAACTATGGCTACACCTTC. Protein product: CASSLLQGNYGYTF.

Only a few counts were recorded for this clone. The CDR3 coding sequence is TGTGCCAGCAGCACGGACCCGGGGGGAAAGACCCAGTACTTC. Its translation: CASSTDPGGKTQYF. This chain links TRBV5-4 with TRBJ2-5, with TRBD2 matching over 7 bases. Germline CDR1 reads SGHNT; CDR2 reads YYREEE (reference sequence). The CDR3 loop spans 14 amino acids. With V trimmed by 4 bases and J by 6 bases, 9 bases remained unmatched.

In this sample, this clone turned up once. The chain couples TRBV14 to TRBJ1-6, with 12 positions matching TRBD1. The CDR3 totals 14 residues. Germline V gives CDR1 SGHDN, CDR2 FVKESK. With V trimmed by 6 bases and J by 8 bases, 2 bases remained unmatched. The CDR3 loop is CASSGTGGHSPLHF. The CDR3 DNA reads TGTGCCAGCAGTGGGACAGGGGGCCATTCACCCCTCCACTTT.

As to this clone: The same CDR3 also results from other DNA sequences found in this sample. The chain joins TRBV9 to TRBJ2-2, with TRBD1 matching 7 bases. J was trimmed by 5 bases and V by 0 bases; bases with no gene match: 1. The CDR3 is 14 residues long. Germline values: CDR1 SGDLS, CDR2 YYNGEE. Here the CDR3 reads CASSVAGGTGELFF. The CDR3 DNA follows: TGTGCCAGCAGCGTAGCAGGGGGAACCGGGGAGCTGTTTTTT.

The V gene is TRBV19, the J gene TRBJ2-7; D unresolved. This CDR3 comprises 15 residues. Germline CDR1 reads LNHDA; CDR2 reads SQIVND (reference sequence). Trimming took 5 bases from V and 2 from J, leaving 16 bases between them. The CDR3: CASSAAQAFTYEQYF. The DNA of the CDR3 is TGTGCCAGTAGTGCCGCCCAGGCCTTTACCTACGAGCAGTACTTC.

The V gene is TRBV4-2, the J gene TRBJ2-3; 11 nucleotides match TRBD2. CDR1 is LGHNA and CDR2 is YNFKEQ in the germline V gene. With V trimmed by 1 base and J by 0 bases, 6 bases remained unmatched. The CDR3 consists of 18 residues. CDR3 protein: CASSQGLAGGASTDTQYF. CDR3 nucleotides: TGTGCCAGCAGCCAAGGGCTAGCGGGGGGCGCTAGCACAGATACGCAGTATTTT.

V usage is TRBV5-4 and J usage is TRBJ2-1; a possible D gene is TRBD2 (6 bases). CDR1 is SGHNT, CDR2 YYREEE, per germline (reference sequence). The length of the CDR3 is 16 residues. V was pared by 0 bases and J by 6 bases, with 16 bases between. The CDR3 sequence is CASSLVSSGWRNEQFF. The CDR3 DNA follows: TGTGCCAGCAGCTTGGTTAGTAGCGGATGGCGCAATGAGCAGTTCTTC.

The chain employs TRBV28 and TRBJ1-1; 9 bases fit TRBD1. CDR3 length: 14 amino acids. V shed 6 bases and J 5 bases; nucleotides not matched to a gene: 7. From germline, CDR1 is MDHEN and CDR2 SYDVKM. The CDR3 reads CASRPTGGETEAFF. Written as DNA, the CDR3 is TGTGCCAGCAGACCCACAGGGGGCGAGACTGAAGCTTTCTTT.

The chain uses TRBV4-1 and TRBJ1-6; D ambiguous. V lost 0 bases and J lost 4, with 10 bases in between. CDR3 length equals 16 residues. CDR1 is MGHRA, CDR2 YSYEKL, per germline. As DNA, the CDR3 is TGCGCCAGCAGCCAAGAGGGAGAAGTTTATAATTCACCCCTCCACTTT. Its translation: CASSQEGEVYNSPLHF.

The gene calls are TRBV10-3 and TRBJ1-2; D gene uncertain. Germline CDR1 reads ENHRY; CDR2 reads SYGVKD. The CDR3 extends over 17 amino acids. The V end lost 2 bases, the J end lost 0 bases, and 16 bases lay between the germline ends. CDR3 nucleotides: TGTGCCATCAGTGAGCCGGAGGCAAGGCGGGCTAACTATGGCTACACCTTC. Amino acids: CAISEPEARRANYGYTF.

The chain carries TRBV6-1 and TRBJ1-4; D is uncertain. Trimming stripped 3 bases from V and 4 bases from J, with 9 bases between. Germline loops: CDR1 MNHNS, CDR2 SASEGT. The CDR3 spans 14 residues. The CDR3 sequence: CASSDPGRNEKLFF. The CDR3 DNA is TGTGCCAGCAGTGATCCGGGTCGTAATGAAAAACTGTTTTTT.

This clone was counted a single time. The chain links TRBV28 to TRBJ2-7; 8 nucleotides agree with TRBD1. CDR3 size: 14 residues. The germline V gene has CDR1 MDHEN and CDR2 SYDVKM. V dropped 6 bases and J dropped 3; count of bases not matched to a gene: 7. The CDR3 loop is CASRPGQGLYEQYF. The CDR3, as DNA: TGTGCCAGCAGGCCCGGACAGGGTCTCTACGAGCAGTACTTC.

The rearrangement links TRBV5-6 to TRBJ1-6, with a tentative D call TRBD1 (6 bases). The CDR3 is 16 residues long. Germline V gives CDR1 SGHDT, CDR2 YYEEEE. Trimming removed 3 bases at V and 0 bases at J, with 10 bases between. The DNA for the CDR3 is TGTGCCAGCAGCTCACAGGGTAGCTCCTATAATTCACCCCTCCACTTT. This sequence encodes CASSSQGSSYNSPLHF.

This rearrangement joins TRBV3-1 (or the pseudogene TRBV3-2) to TRBJ1-4, with 7 bases that match TRBD1. From germline, CDR1 is LGHDT and CDR2 YNNKEL (reference sequence). The J segment lost 2 bases and the V segment lost 5 bases, leaving 14 bases of the junction unmatched. The CDR3 runs to 18 residues. This CDR3 reads CASSAIGQAYPTNEKLFF. The CDR3 coding sequence is TGTGCCAGCAGCGCAATTGGACAGGCCTACCCCACTAATGAAAAACTGTTTTTT.

The chain uses TRBV5-4 and TRBJ2-1; 11 bases match TRBD1. Per germline, CDR1 SGHNT and CDR2 YYREEE (reference sequence). The CDR3 has 16 amino acids. The trim removed 4 bases at V and 7 bases at J, leaving 10 bases unmatched. CDR3 region: CASSTGQGANPNEQFF. The DNA of the CDR3 is TGTGCCAGCAGCACCGGACAGGGGGCGAATCCTAATGAGCAGTTCTTC.

V usage is TRBV30 and J usage is TRBJ2-5; 7 positions match TRBD1. In germline, CDR1 is GTSNPN, CDR2 SVGIG (reference sequence). The CDR3 has 16 amino acids. Germline trimming cut 2 bases from V and 1 base from J; bases unmatched to any gene: 10. For the CDR3, the DNA is TGTGCCTGGAGTCATGGGACAGAAAGACCCCAAGAGACCCAGTACTTC. This encodes CAWSHGTERPQETQYF. The full variable domain, its missing parts supplied by reference TRBV30 and TRBJ2-5, is SQTIHQWPATLVQPVGSPLSLECTVEGTSNPNLYWYRQAAGRGLQLLFYSVGIGQISSEVPQNLSASRPQDRQFILSSKKLLLSDSGFYLCAWSHGTERPQETQYFGPGTRLLVL.

As concerns this clone: An end of the junction does not agree with germline; a read error may underlie this. V gene TRBV4-1 combines with J gene TRBJ1-1; D unresolved. The V gene's germline CDR1 is MGHRA and CDR2 YSYEKL. This CDR3 has 13 amino acids. DNA of the CDR3: TGCGCCAGCAGCCAGACAAACCCGGGGTCCTTTACCTTT. Its translation: CASSQTNPGSFTF.

This sequence joins TRBV28 and TRBJ1-1; D gene unclear. The length of the CDR3 is 11 residues. CDR1 and CDR2 (germline): MDHEN, SYDVKM. V lost 5 bases, J lost 2 bases, and 3 bases lay in between. CDR3 DNA: TGTGCCAGCAGTGTAAACACTGAAGCTTTCTTT. This codes for CASSVNTEAFF. The full variable domain, with the rest looked up from reference TRBV28 and TRBJ1-1, is DVKVTQSSRYLVKRTGEKVFLECVQDMDHENMFWYRQDPGLGLRLIYFSYDVKMKEKGDIPEGYSVSREKKERFSLILESASTNQTSMYLCASSVNTEAFFGQGTRLTVV.

The chain has TRBV19 and TRBJ1-2; D not resolved. CDR3 length: 9 residues. The V gene lost 11 bases and the J gene lost 6 bases, with 7 bases spanning the gap. Germline lookup yields CDR1 LNHDA and CDR2 SQIVND (reference sequence). CDR3 protein: CASGNGYTF. The DNA for the CDR3 is TGTGCCTCGGGAAATGGCTACACCTTC.

The chain employs TRBV4-2 and TRBJ2-2; D is possibly TRBD1 (5 bases). With 3 bases removed from V and 8 bases from J, the gap between germline ends came to 19 bases. CDR3 length equals 16 residues. In germline, CDR1 is LGHNA, CDR2 YNFKEQ. The CDR3 here is CASSQIRTMMAGELFF. CDR3 bases: TGTGCCAGCAGCCAGATAAGGACAATGATGGCTGGGGAGCTGTTTTTT.

The J gene is TRBJ1-2, the V gene TRBV7-9; no firm D call. Germline values: CDR1 SEHNR, CDR2 FQNEAQ (reference sequence). The CDR3 loop spans 13 amino acids. Trimming took off 1 base at V and 11 bases at J, with 14 bases between the two ends. CDR3 loop: CASSLVEDSAYTF. The DNA for the CDR3 is TGTGCCAGCAGCTTAGTGGAAGACTCGGCGTACACCTTC.

The table lists this clone with a few counts. The V gene is TRBV29-1, the J gene TRBJ1-1; unclear D gene. Germline V gives CDR1 SQVTM, CDR2 ANQGSEA. V lost 2 bases and J lost 9, with 16 bases in between. The CDR3 runs 13 residues. CDR3 sequence (DNA): TGCAGCGTTGAAAGCAAGATGGCGGATAAAGCTTTCTTT. It specifies CSVESKMADKAFF.

The chain joins TRBV3-1 (or the pseudogene TRBV3-2) to TRBJ1-1; 9 nucleotides align to TRBD1. The V gene's germline CDR1 is LGHDT and CDR2 YNNKEL (reference sequence). The CDR3 spans 18 residues. With V trimmed by 3 bases and J by 4 bases, 15 bases remained unmatched. This CDR3 reads CASSQGLEGQGWSTEAFF. The DNA of the CDR3 is TGTGCCAGCAGCCAGGGATTAGAGGGACAGGGATGGAGCACTGAAGCTTTCTTT.

The chain combines TRBV2 with TRBJ1-2, with D perhaps matching TRBD1 (5 bases). The CDR3 runs 14 residues. The germline gives CDR1 SNHLY, CDR2 FYNNEI. V was pared by 6 bases and J by 1 base, with 12 bases between. CDR3: CASSADTLNYGYTF. Written as DNA, the CDR3 is TGTGCCAGCAGCGCGGACACGCTTAACTATGGCTACACCTTC.

V and J are TRBV19 and TRBJ2-5; TRBD1 matches at 7 bases. The CDR3 is made up of 16 amino acids. Trimming removed 4 bases from V and 0 bases from J; junction bases left unmatched: 8. CDR1 LNHDA and CDR2 SQIVND come from the germline V gene (reference sequence). CDR3 nucleotide sequence: TGTGCCAGTAGTAAAAGAGGACAGGTACACCAAGAGACCCAGTACTTC. As protein: CASSKRGQVHQETQYF. The full variable domain, in which reference TRBV19 and TRBJ2-5 provide the parts outside the CDR3, is DGGITQSPKYLFRKEGQNVTLSCEQNLNHDAMYWYRQDPGQGLRLIYYSQIVNDFQKGDIAEGYSVSREKKESFPLTVTSAQKNPTAFYLCASSKRGQVHQETQYFGPGTRLLVL.

This chain joins TRBV3-1 (or the pseudogene TRBV3-2) and TRBJ2-5; D might be TRBD1 (6 bases). Per the germline V gene, CDR1 is LGHDT and CDR2 is YNNKEL (reference sequence). This CDR3 contains 14 residues. Trimming pared 1 base from V and 5 bases from J, leaving 11 bases between. In nucleotides, the CDR3 is TGTGCCAGCAGCCAAGGGGGGCTTTTGGAGACCCAGTACTTC. It specifies CASSQGGLLETQYF.

This rearrangement joins TRBV5-5 to TRBJ2-1, with 8 bases aligning to TRBD1. The CDR3 covers 15 residues. Germline assignment: CDR1 SGHKS and CDR2 YYEKEE (reference sequence). V trimming: 3 bases; J trimming: 7 bases; junction bases outside the gene matches: 9. The CDR3 bases are TGTGCCAGCAGCTCATTAGGGGACAGGCAGAATGAGCAGTTCTTC. Encoded protein: CASSSLGDRQNEQFF.